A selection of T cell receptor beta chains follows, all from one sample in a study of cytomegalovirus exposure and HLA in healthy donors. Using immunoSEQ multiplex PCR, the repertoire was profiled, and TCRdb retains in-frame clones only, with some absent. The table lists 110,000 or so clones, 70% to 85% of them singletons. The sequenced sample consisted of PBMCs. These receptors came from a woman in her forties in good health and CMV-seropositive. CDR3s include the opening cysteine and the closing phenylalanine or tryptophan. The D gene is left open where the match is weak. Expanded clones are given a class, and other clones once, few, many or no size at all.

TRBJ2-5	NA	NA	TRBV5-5	CASSLSSGVKTQYF	TGTGCCAGCAGCCTAAGCTCAGGGGTGAAGACCCAGTACTTC
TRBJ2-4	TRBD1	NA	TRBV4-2	CASSQDRTSGGRNIQYF	TGTGCCAGCAGCCAAGACAGGACCTCAGGGGGAAGGAACATTCAGTACTTC
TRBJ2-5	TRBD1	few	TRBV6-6	CASSYPKTGQETQYF	TGTGCCAGCAGTTACCCAAAGACAGGGCAAGAGACCCAGTACTTC
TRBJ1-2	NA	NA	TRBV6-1	CASSDRDGYGYTF	TGTGCCAGCAGTGACAGGGATGGCTATGGCTACACCTTC
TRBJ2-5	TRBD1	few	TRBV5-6	CASSPDRGLQETQYF	TGTGCCAGCAGCCCGGACAGGGGGCTGCAAGAGACCCAGTACTTC
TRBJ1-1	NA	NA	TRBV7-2	CASRGQLNTEAFF	TGTGCCAGCAGAGGACAGCTGAACACTGAAGCTTTCTTT
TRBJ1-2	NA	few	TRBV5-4	CASSLVGEYYGYTF	TGTGCCAGCAGCTTGGTAGGAGAATACTATGGCTACACCTTC
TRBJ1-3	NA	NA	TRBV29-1	CSVHGSGNTIYF	TGCAGCGTTCACGGCTCTGGAAACACCATATATTTT
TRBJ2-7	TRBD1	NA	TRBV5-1	CASSPTGNHYEQYF	TGCGCCAGCAGCCCGACAGGGAACCACTACGAGCAGTACTTC
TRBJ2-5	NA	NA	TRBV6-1	CASSEARGRGTQETQYF	TGTGCCAGCAGTGAAGCGCGGGGGCGAGGAACCCAAGAGACCCAGTACTTC
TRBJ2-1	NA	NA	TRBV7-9	CASPYRTADNEQFF	TGTGCCAGCCCCTACAGGACAGCCGACAATGAGCAGTTCTTC
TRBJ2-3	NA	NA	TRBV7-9	CASTQGDTQYF	TGTGCCAGCACTCAGGGAGATACGCAGTATTTT
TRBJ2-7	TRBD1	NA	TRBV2	CASSPGTGTKIRVQYF	TGTGCCAGCAGCCCAGGGACAGGTACTAAGATACGAGTGCAGTACTTC
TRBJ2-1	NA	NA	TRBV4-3	CASSQVSTGNNEQFF	TGCGCCAGCAGCCAAGTCTCAACAGGGAACAATGAGCAGTTCTTC
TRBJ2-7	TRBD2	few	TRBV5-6	CASSLGGGAGEQYF	TGTGCCAGCAGCTTGGGCGGGGGTGCTGGCGAGCAGTACTTC
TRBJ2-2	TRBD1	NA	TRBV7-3	CASSPRGQGTTGELFF	TGTGCCAGCAGCCCCCGCGGACAGGGGACGACCGGGGAGTTGTTTTTT
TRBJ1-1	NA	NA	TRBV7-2	CASSKQDGFEAFF	TGTGCCAGCAGCAAACAGGACGGTTTTGAAGCTTTCTTT
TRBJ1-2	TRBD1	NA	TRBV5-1	CASSSRGQGYGYTF	TGCGCCAGCAGCTCGAGGGGACAGGGGTACGGCTACACCTTC
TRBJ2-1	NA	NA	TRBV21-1	CASSKGGLAGVRGEQFF	TGTGCCAGCAGCAAAGGTGGACTAGCGGGAGTCAGAGGTGAGCAGTTCTTC
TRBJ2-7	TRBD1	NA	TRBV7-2	CASSSRSGTAYEQYF	TGTGCCAGCAGCAGCCGATCCGGGACAGCTTACGAGCAGTACTTC
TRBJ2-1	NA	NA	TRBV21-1	CASSKTGSPNEQFF	TGTGCCAGCAGCAAGACAGGGTCCCCCAATGAGCAGTTCTTC
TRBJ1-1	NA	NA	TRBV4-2	CASSQASTGVNTEAFF	TGTGCCAGCAGCCAAGCCTCGACAGGAGTGAACACTGAAGCTTTCTTT
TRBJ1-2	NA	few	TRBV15	CATSRDGTDGYTF	TGTGCCACCAGCAGAGACGGTACAGATGGCTACACCTTC
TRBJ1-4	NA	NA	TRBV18	CASSPVPREKLFF	TGTGCCAGCTCACCAGTCCCTCGGGAAAAACTGTTTTTT
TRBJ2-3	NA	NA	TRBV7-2	CASSLAGLPGTDTQYF	TGTGCCAGCAGCTTAGCGGGACTTCCTGGCACAGATACGCAGTATTTT
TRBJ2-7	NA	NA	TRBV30	CAWSVRRALEQYF	TGTGCCTGGAGTGTACGCAGGGCCCTCGAGCAGTACTTC
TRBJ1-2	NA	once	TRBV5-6	CASSHYSSGVSNYGYTF	TGTGCCAGCAGCCATTACTCGTCGGGGGTTTCTAACTATGGCTACACCTTC
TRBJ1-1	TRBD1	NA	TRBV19	CASIRTGKTEAFF	TGTGCCAGTATTAGGACAGGGAAAACTGAAGCTTTCTTT
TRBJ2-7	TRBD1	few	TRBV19	CASATGGAYEQYF	TGTGCCAGTGCAACAGGGGGCGCCTACGAGCAGTACTTC
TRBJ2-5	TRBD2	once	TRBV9	CASSVGGGPETQYF	TGTGCCAGCAGCGTAGGGGGGGGACCAGAGACCCAGTACTTC
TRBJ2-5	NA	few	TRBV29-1	CSVDGSKETQYF	TGCAGCGTTGATGGGAGTAAAGAGACCCAGTACTTC
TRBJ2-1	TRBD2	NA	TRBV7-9	CASSLGPSGHNEQFF	TGTGCCAGCAGCTTAGGTCCTAGCGGCCACAATGAGCAGTTCTTC
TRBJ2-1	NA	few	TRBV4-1	CASSQQYSGSYNEQFF	TGCGCCAGCAGCCAACAATACTCGGGCTCCTACAATGAGCAGTTCTTC
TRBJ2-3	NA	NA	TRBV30	CAWSGPTGQDTQYF	TGTGCCTGGAGTGGCCCCACAGGTCAGGATACGCAGTATTTT
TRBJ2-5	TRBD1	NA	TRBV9	CASSVGPSGTGLGTQYF	TGTGCCAGCAGCGTCGGGCCTTCCGGGACAGGGTTGGGGACCCAGTACTTC
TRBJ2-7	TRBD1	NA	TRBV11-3	CASSVRGPYEQYF	TGTGCCAGCAGCGTAAGGGGGCCCTACGAGCAGTACTTC
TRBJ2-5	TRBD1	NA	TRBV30	CAWSVQGETQYF	TGTGCCTGGAGTGTACAGGGGGAGACCCAGTACTTC
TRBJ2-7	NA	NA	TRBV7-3	CASSLTGGHSDEQYF	TGTGCCAGCAGCTTAACCGGCGGACATTCCGACGAGCAGTACTTC
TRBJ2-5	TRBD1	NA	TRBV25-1	CASSGDRGQETQYF	TGTGCCAGCAGTGGGGACAGGGGGCAGGAGACCCAGTACTTC
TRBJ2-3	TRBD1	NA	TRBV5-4	CASSWPGQGSTDTQYF	TGTGCCAGCAGCTGGCCCGGACAGGGGAGCACAGATACGCAGTATTTT
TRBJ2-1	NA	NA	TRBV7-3	CASSYNSDNEQFF	TGTGCCAGCAGCTACAACAGTGACAATGAGCAGTTCTTC
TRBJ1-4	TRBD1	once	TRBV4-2	CASNSRDRAEKLFF	TGTGCCAGCAACTCCCGGGACAGGGCGGAAAAACTGTTTTTT
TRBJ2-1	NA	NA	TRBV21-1	CASPGTDTSPYNEQFF	TGTGCCAGCCCTGGAACGGACACCTCACCCTACAATGAGCAGTTCTTC
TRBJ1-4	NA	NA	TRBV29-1	CSVEQGADEKLFF	TGCAGCGTTGAACAGGGCGCCGATGAAAAACTGTTTTTT
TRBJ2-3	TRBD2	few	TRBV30	CAWKNRDGGATDTQYF	TGTGCCTGGAAAAACCGGGACGGGGGGGCCACAGATACGCAGTATTTT
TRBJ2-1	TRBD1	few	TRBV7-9	CSSSSPGTGVNEQFF	TGTTCCAGCAGCTCCCCCGGGACAGGGGTCAATGAGCAGTTCTTC
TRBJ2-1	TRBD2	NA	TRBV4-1	CASSQDRRTSGSNEQFF	TGCGCCAGCAGCCAAGATCGTAGGACTAGCGGGTCCAATGAGCAGTTCTTC
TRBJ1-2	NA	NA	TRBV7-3	CASSLTATANYGYTF	TGTGCCAGCAGCTTAACGGCAACAGCTAACTATGGCTACACCTTC
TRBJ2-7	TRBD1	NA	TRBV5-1	CASSLVGTDNRAYEQYF	TGCGCCAGCAGCTTGGTGGGGACAGACAATCGGGCCTACGAGCAGTACTTC
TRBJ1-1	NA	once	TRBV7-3	CASSQQWNTEAFF	TGTGCCAGCAGTCAACAATGGAACACTGAAGCTTTCTTT
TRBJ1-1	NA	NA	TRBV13	CASTTRGGHTEAFF	TGTGCCAGCACCACGCGGGGGGGTCACACTGAAGCTTTCTTT
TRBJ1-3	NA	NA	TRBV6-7	CASSYIRGNIIGNTIYF	TGTGCCAGCAGTTACATCAGGGGCAATATTATTGGAAACACCATATATTTT